This T cell receptor (beta chain) appears in the sequencing data of a study of early T cells in non-severe SARS-CoV-2 infection. One entry per CDR3 protein results from TCRdb running MiXCR on the 5' RACE reads. The table lists about 46,000 distinct CDR3 sequences, roughly a tenth of them singletons. This CDR3 spans 15 amino acids. Germline CDR1 and CDR2: LGHNA and YNFKEQ. The V and J ends lost 2 bases and 4 bases respectively, with 14 bases between them. The sample in question was whole blood, obtained at baseline. The origin of this receptor is an adult who was a healthcare worker with PCR-confirmed SARS-CoV-2 infection or an uninfected control (not recorded which). This rearrangement joins TRBV4-2 to TRBJ1-1; D is possibly TRBD1 (5 bases). CDR3 in amino acids: CASSQYRGGGTEAFF. The CDR3, as DNA: TGTGCCAGCAGCCAATATAGGGGAGGAGGCACTGAAGCTTTCTTT.